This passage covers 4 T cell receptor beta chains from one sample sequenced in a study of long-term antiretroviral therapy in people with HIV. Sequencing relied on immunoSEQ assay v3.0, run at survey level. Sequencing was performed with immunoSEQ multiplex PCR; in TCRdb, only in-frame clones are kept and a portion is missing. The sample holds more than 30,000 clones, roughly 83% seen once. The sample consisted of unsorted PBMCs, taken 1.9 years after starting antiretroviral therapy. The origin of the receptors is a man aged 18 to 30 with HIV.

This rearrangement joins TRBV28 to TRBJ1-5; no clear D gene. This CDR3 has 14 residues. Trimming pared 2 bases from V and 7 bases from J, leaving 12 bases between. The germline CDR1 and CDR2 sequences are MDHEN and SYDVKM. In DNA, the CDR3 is TGTGCCAGCAGTTTAGGATTTCGAGAACAGCCCCAGCATTTT. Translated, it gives CASSLGFREQPQHF. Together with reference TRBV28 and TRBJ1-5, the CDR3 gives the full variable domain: DVKVTQSSRYLVKRTGEKVFLECVQDMDHENMFWYRQDPGLGLRLIYFSYDVKMKEKGDIPEGYSVSREKKERFSLILESASTNQTSMYLCASSLGFREQPQHFGDGTRLSIL.

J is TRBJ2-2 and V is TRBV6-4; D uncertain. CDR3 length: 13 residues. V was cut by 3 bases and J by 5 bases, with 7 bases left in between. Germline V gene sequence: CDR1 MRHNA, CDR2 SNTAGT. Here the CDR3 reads CASSDVLTGELFF. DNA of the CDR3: TGTGCCAGCAGTGATGTATTGACCGGGGAGCTGTTTTTT.

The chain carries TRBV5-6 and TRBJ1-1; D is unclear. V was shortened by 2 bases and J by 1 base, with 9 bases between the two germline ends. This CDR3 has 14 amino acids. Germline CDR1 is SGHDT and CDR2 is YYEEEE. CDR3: CASSLSWGNTEAFF. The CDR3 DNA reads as TGTGCCAGCAGCTTATCCTGGGGGAACACTGAAGCTTTCTTT.

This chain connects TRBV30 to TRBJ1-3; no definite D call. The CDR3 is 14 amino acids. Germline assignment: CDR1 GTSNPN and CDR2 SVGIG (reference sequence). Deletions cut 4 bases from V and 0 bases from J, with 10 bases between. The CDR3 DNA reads TGTGCCTGGACCCGGACGGTCTCTGGAAACACCATATATTTT. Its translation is CAWTRTVSGNTIYF.